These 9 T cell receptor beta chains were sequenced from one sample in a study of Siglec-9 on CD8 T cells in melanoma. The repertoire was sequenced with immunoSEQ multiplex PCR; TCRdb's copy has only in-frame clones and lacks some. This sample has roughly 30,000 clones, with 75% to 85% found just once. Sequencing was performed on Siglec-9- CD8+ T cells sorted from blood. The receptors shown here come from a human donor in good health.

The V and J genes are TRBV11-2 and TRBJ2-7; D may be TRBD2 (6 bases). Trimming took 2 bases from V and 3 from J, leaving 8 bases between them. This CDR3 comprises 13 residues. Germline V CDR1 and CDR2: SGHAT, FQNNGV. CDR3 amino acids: CASSLSGGYEQYF. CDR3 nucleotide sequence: TGTGCCAGCAGCTTATCCGGGGGCTACGAGCAGTACTTC. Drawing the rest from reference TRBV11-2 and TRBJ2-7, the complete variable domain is EAGVAQSPRYKIIEKRQSVAFWCNPISGHATLYWYQQILGQGPKLLIQFQNNGVVDDSQLPKDRFSAERLKGVDSTLKIQPAKLEDSAVYLCASSLSGGYEQYFGPGTRLTVT.

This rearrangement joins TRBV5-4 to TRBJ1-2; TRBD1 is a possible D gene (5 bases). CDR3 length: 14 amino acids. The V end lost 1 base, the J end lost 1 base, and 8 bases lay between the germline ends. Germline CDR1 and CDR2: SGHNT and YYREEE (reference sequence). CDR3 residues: CASSLWGGNYGYTF. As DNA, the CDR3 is TGTGCCAGCAGCTTGTGGGGGGGTAACTATGGCTACACCTTC.

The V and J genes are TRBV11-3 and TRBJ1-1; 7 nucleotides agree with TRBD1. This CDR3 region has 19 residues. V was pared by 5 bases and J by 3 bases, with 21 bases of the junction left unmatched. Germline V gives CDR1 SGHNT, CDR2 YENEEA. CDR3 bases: TGTGCCAGCAGCGCGATAGACAGGGCGAAGACCCGCGTCTACACTGAAGCTTTCTTT. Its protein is CASSAIDRAKTRVYTEAFF.

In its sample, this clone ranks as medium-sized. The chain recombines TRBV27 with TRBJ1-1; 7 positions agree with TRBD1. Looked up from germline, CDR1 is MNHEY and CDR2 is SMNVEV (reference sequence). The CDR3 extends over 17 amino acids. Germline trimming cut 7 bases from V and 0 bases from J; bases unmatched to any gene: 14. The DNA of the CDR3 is TGTGCCAGCAATCGACAGGGACGCATTTCCATGAACACTGAAGCTTTCTTT. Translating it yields CASNRQGRISMNTEAFF.

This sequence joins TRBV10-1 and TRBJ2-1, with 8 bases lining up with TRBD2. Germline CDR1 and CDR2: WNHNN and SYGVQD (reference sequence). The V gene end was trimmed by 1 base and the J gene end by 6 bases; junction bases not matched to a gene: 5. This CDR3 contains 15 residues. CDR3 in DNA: TGCGCCAGCAGTGAGTTGGCGGGGGGTTCCAATGAGCAGTTCTTC. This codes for CASSELAGGSNEQFF.

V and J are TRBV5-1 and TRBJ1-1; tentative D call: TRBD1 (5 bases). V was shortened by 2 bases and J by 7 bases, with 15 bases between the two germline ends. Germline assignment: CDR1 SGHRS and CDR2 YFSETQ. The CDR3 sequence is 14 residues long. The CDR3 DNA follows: TGCGCCAGCAGCTTCTTGGACTGGGGGGGTGAAGCTTTCTTT. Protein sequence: CASSFLDWGGEAFF.

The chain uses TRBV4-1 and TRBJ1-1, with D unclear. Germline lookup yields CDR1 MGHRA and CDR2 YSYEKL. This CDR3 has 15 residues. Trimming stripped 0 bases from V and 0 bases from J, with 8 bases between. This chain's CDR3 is CASSQDFQMNTEAFF. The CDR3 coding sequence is TGCGCCAGCAGCCAAGACTTCCAGATGAACACTGAAGCTTTCTTT.

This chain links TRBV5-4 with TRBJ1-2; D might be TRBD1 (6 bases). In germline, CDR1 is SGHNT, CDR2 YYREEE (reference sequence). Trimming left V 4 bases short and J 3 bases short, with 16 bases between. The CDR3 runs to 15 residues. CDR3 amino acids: CASSTHVTGYYGYTF. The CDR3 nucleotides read TGTGCCAGCAGCACGCACGTGACAGGTTACTATGGCTACACCTTC.

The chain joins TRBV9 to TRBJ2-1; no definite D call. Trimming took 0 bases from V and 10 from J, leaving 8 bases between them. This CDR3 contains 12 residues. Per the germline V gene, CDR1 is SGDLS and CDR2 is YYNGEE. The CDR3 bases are TGTGCCAGCAGCGTAGCTAGAGGCGAGCAGTTCTTC. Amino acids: CASSVARGEQFF.